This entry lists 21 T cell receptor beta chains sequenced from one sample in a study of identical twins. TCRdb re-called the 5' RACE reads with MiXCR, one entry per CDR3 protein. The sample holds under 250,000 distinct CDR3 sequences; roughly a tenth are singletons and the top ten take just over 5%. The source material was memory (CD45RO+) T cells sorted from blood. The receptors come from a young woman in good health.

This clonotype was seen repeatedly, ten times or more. The CDR3 DNA sequence: TGTGCCAGCAGCCTGTCGACCGGGACAGGGACTTCCTACGAGCAGTACTTC. Protein sequence: CASSLSTGTGTSYEQYF. This chain connects TRBV11-2 to TRBJ2-7; 9 bases line up with TRBD1. V was clipped by 5 bases and J by 1 base; unmatched bases: 12. The germline V gene encodes CDR1 SGHAT and CDR2 FQNNGV. This CDR3 comprises 17 residues.

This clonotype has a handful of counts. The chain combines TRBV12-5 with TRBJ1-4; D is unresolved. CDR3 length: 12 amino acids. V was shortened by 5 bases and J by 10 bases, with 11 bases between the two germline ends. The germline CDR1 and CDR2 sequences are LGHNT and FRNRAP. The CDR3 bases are TGTGCTAGTGGTCCCGAAGGCGTAAAACTGTTTTTT. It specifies CASGPEGVKLFF.

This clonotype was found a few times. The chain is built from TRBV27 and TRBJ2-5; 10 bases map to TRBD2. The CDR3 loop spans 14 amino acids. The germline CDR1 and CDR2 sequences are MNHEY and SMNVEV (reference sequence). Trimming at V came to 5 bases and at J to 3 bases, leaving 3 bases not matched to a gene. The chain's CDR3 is CASSPLAGEETQYF. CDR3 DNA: TGTGCCAGCAGTCCGCTAGCGGGAGAAGAGACCCAGTACTTC.

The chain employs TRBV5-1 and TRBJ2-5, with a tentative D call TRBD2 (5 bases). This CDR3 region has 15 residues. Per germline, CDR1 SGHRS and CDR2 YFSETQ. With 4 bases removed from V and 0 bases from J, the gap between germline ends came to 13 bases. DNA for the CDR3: TGCGCCAGCAGCCTCGGACTGCAAAACCAAGAGACCCAGTACTTC. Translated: CASSLGLQNQETQYF.

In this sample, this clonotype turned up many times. The CDR3 loop is CASSPRLATYQETQYF. For the CDR3, the DNA is TGTGCCAGCAGCCCCAGACTAGCGACGTACCAAGAGACCCAGTACTTC. This chain links TRBV3-1 with TRBJ2-5; 8 bases line up with TRBD2. Losses at the gene ends were 4 bases for V and 0 bases for J; bases not matched to a gene: 7. Germline CDR1 and CDR2: LGHDT and YNNKEL (reference sequence). This CDR3 comprises 16 residues.

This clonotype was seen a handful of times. In DNA, the CDR3 is TGTGCCATCAGTGAGGCCGACAGGGGGGCTTTCTTT. As protein: CAISEADRGAFF. The chain is built from TRBV10-3 and TRBJ1-1; 9 bases fit TRBD1. The CDR3 extends over 12 amino acids. Trimming took 2 bases from V and 11 from J; bases not matched to a gene: 3. CDR1 is ENHRY and CDR2 is SYGVKD in the germline V gene.

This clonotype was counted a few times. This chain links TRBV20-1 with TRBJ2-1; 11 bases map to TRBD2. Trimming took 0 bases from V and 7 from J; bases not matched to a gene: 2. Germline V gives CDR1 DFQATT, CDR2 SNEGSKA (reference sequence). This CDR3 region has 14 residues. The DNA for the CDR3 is TGCAGTGCTAGAGATAGCGGGGGGGCAAATGAGCAGTTCTTC. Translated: CSARDSGGANEQFF.

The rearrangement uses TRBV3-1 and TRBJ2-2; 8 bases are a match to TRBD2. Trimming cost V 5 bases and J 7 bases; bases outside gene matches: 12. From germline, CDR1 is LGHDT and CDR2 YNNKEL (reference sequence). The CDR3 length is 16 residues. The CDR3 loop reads CASSSHRAGDHGELFF. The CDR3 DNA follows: TGTGCCAGCAGCTCCCACCGAGCGGGAGATCACGGGGAGCTGTTTTTT.

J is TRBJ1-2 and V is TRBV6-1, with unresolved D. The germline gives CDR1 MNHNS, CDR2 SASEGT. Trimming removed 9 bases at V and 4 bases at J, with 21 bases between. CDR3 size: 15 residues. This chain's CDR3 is CASRTSDRLLYGYTF. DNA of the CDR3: TGTGCCAGTAGAACCTCTGATAGGCTGCTCTATGGCTACACCTTC.

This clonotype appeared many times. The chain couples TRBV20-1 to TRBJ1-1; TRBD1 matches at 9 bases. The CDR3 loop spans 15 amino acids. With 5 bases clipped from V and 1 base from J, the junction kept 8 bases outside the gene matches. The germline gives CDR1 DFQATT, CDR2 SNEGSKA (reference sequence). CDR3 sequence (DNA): TGCAGTGCTCGTCCCGGGACAGGGAGGAACACTGAAGCTTTCTTT. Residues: CSARPGTGRNTEAFF.

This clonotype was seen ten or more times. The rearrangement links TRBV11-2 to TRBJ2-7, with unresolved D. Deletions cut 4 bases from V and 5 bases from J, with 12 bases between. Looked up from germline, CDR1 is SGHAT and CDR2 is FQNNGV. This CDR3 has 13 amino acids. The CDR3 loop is CASSSNIGHEQYF. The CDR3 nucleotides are TGTGCCAGCAGCTCCAATATCGGCCACGAGCAGTACTTC.

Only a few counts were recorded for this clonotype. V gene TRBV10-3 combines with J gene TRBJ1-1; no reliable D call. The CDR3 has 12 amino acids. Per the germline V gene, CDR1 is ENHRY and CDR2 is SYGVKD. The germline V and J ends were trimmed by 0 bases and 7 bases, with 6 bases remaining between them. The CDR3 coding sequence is TGTGCCATCAGTGAGTCAGATAGTGAAGCTTTCTTT. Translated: CAISESDSEAFF.

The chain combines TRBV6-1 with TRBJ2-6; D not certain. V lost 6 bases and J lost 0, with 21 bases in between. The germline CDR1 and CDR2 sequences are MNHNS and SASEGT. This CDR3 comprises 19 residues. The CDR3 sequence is CASSPFFRARGSGANVLTF. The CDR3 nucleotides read TGTGCCAGCAGCCCCTTCTTTCGGGCCCGAGGCTCTGGGGCCAACGTCCTGACTTTC.

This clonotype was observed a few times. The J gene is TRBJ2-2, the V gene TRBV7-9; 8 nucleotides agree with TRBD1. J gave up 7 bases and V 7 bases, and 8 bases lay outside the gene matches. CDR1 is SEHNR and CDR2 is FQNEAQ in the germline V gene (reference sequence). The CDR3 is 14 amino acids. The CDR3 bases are TGTGCCAGCAACAAGGACAGGGCGAACGGGGAGCTGTTTTTT. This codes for CASNKDRANGELFF.

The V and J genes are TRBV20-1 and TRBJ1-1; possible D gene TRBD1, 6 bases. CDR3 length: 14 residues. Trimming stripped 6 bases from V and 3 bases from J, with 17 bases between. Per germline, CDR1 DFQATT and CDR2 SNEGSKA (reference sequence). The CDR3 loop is CSARGGETDTEAFF. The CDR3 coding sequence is TGCAGTGCGAGGGGGGGGGAAACGGACACTGAAGCTTTCTTT.

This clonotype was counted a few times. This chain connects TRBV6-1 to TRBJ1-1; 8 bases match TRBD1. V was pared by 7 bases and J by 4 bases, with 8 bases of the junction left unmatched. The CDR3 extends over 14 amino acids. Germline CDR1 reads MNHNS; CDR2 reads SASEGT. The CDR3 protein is CASKTGVWGTEAFF. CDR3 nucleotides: TGTGCCAGCAAGACAGGGGTGTGGGGCACTGAAGCTTTCTTT.

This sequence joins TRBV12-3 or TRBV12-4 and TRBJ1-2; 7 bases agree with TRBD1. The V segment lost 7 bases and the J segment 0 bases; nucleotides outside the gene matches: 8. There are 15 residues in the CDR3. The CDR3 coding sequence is TGTGCCAGCAATACCCCAGGGGGACCTAACTATGGCTACACCTTC. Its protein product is CASNTPGGPNYGYTF.

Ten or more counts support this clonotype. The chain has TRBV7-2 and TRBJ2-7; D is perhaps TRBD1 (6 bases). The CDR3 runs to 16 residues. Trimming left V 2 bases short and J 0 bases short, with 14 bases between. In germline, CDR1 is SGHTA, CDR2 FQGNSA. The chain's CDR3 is CASSLIGGPDSYEQYF. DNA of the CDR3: TGTGCCAGCAGCTTAATTGGGGGCCCTGACTCCTACGAGCAGTACTTC.

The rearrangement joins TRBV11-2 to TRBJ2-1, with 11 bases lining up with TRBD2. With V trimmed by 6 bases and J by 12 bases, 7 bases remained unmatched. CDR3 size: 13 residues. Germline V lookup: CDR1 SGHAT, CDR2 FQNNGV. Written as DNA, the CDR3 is TGTGCCAGCAGGCTAAATCTAGCGGGAGGGCAGTTCTTC. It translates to CASRLNLAGGQFF.

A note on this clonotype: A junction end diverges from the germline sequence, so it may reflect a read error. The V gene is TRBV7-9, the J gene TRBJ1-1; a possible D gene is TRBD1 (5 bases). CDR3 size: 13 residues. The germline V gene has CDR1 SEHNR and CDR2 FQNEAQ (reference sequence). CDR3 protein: CASSLIVGQFPIF. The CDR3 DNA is TGTGCCAGCAGCTTAATCGTGGGGCAATTCCCAATCTTT.

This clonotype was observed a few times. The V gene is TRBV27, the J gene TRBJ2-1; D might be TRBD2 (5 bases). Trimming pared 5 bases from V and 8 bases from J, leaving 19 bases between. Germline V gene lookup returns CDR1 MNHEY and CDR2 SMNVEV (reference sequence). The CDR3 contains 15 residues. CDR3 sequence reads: CASSPAGLARHEQFF. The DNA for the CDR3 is TGTGCCAGCAGTCCCGCAGGCCTAGCCCGCCATGAGCAGTTCTTC.